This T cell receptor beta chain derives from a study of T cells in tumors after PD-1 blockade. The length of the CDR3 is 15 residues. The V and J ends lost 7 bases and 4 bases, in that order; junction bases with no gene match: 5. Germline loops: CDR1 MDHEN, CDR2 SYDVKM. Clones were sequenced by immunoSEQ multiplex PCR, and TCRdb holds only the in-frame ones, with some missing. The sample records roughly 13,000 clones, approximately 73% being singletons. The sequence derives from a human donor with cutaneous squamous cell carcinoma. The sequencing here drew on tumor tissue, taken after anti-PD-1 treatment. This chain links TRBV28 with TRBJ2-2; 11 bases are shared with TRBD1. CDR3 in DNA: TGTGCCAGCACCACGGGACAGGGGGTCACCGGGGAGCTGTTTTTT. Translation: CASTTGQGVTGELFF.